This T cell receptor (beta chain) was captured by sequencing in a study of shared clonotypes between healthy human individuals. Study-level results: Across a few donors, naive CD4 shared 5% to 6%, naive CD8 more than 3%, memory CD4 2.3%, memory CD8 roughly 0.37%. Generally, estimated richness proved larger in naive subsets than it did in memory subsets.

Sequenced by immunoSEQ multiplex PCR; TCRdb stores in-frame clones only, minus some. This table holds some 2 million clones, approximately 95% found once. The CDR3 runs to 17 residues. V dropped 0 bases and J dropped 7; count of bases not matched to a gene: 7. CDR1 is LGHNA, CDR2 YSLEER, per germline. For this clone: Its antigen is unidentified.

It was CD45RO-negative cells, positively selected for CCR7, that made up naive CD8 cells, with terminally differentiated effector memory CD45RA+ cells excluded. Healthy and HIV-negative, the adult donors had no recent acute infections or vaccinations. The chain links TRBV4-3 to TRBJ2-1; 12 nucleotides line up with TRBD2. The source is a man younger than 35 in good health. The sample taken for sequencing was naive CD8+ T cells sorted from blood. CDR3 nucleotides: TGCGCCAGCAGCCAAGAATCGGGACTAGCGGGTAGTAATGAGCAGTTCTTC. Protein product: CASSQESGLAGSNEQFF.